The entry below gives a single TCR beta chain sequence along with its context. This entry is derived from a study of T cell changes during pregnancy in multiple sclerosis. Per the germline V gene, CDR1 is ENHRY and CDR2 is SYGVKD. The CDR3 contains 13 residues. Trimming removed 5 bases from V and 5 bases from J; junction bases left unmatched: 3. TCRdb's copy holds only in-frame clones and misses some; the assay was immunoSEQ multiplex PCR. The data contain about 20,000 clones, more than 85% of them singletons. Sequencing was performed on CD8+ T cells from peripheral blood mononuclear cells, taken after pregnancy. The chain links TRBV10-3 to TRBJ1-2; 9 bases match TRBD1. This TCR was sampled from a female donor in good health, enrolled as a control in a pregnancy study. The CDR3 region has the DNA TGTGCCATCAGTACCGGGACAGGGTATGGCTACACCTTC. Protein product: CAISTGTGYGYTF.